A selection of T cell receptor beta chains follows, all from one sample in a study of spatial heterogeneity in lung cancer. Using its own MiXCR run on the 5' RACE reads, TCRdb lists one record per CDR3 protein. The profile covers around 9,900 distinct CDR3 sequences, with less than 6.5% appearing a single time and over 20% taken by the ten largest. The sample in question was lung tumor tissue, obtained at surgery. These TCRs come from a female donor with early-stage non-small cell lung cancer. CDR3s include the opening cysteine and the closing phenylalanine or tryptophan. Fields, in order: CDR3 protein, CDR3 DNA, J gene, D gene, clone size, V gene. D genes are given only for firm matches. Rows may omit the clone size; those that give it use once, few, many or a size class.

CASSLVWEAETQYF TGTGCCAGCAGCTTAGTTTGGGAAGCAGAGACCCAGTACTTC TRBJ2-5 NA medium-sized TRBV7-2
CASSFSGTLSYEQYF TGCGCCAGCAGCTTCTCCGGGACCCTCTCCTACGAGCAGTACTTC TRBJ2-7 NA many TRBV5-1
CASSLGVSGPTEAFF TGTGCCAGCAGCTTAGGGGTCTCCGGACCCACTGAAGCTTTCTTT TRBJ1-1 NA few TRBV5-5
CASSLLRTSGTYGNEQFF TGTGCCAGCAGTTTACTAAGGACTAGCGGGACTTACGGGAATGAGCAGTTCTTC TRBJ2-1 TRBD2 few TRBV12-3/TRBV12-4
CATRTSYSGGAAANYETQYF TGTGCCACCAGGACGTCCTATAGCGGGGGGGCGGCGGCCAATTACGAGACCCAGTACTTC TRBJ2-5 TRBD2 many TRBV15
CASTHPKGDQYF TGTGCCAGCACCCACCCCAAGGGGGACCAGTACTTC TRBJ2-5 NA many TRBV27
CASSRLAGGPDRDTQYF TGTGCCAGCAGCCGGTTGGCGGGCGGCCCAGACAGGGATACGCAGTATTTT TRBJ2-3 NA NA TRBV7-3
CSARDPGQHYNEQFF TGCAGTGCTAGAGATCCAGGACAGCACTACAATGAGCAGTTCTTC TRBJ2-1 NA many TRBV20-1
CASIPRLAGQPTQETQYF TGTGCCAGCATCCCCCGGCTAGCGGGCCAACCCACTCAGGAGACCCAGTACTTC TRBJ2-5 TRBD2 few TRBV6-5
CASSGLGPQGTDTQYF TGTGCCAGCAGTGGATTAGGGCCCCAAGGCACAGATACGCAGTATTTT TRBJ2-3 NA NA TRBV25-1
CSASETGEGLWNQPQHF TGCAGTGCTAGTGAGACAGGGGAGGGGTTGTGGAATCAGCCCCAGCATTTT TRBJ1-5 TRBD1 many TRBV20-1
CASSLNRGPYEQYF TGTGCCAGCAGCCTAAACAGGGGGCCCTACGAGCAGTACTTC TRBJ2-7 TRBD1 many TRBV7-2